Following are 15 T cell receptor beta chains from one sample sequenced in a study of T-cell memory formation after mild COVID-19. TCRdb re-analysed the 5' RACE reads in MiXCR, keeping a single row per CDR3 protein. The sample has hundreds of thousands of distinct CDR3 sequences, approximately 14% seen once; the top ten hold around a fifth. The sequencing input was PBMCs or a T cell subset sorted from them (not recorded which). Receptors were obtained from a man aged 18 to 35 who had mild COVID-19 (a few samples of this study predate the infection). Cell type and time point are not known.

There are a few counts of this clonotype. The chain has TRBV4-2 and TRBJ1-1; D is perhaps TRBD1 (5 bases). V was trimmed by 0 bases and J by 5 bases, leaving 16 bases between them. Looked up from germline, CDR1 is LGHNA and CDR2 is YNFKEQ. The CDR3 has 16 residues. The CDR3 loop reads CASSQEVMEGSTEAFF. The CDR3 bases are TGTGCCAGCAGCCAAGAGGTCATGGAGGGGTCGACTGAAGCTTTCTTT.

This clonotype has at least ten counts. CDR3 nucleotides: TGTGCCAGCAGCGGCTCAGGGGCTCAGCCCCAGCATTTT. Its protein is CASSGSGAQPQHF. The rearrangement joins TRBV7-8 to TRBJ1-5; possible D gene TRBD1, 6 bases. V shed 5 bases and J shed 6 bases, with 11 bases lying between them. The CDR3 spans 13 residues. Germline V gene sequence: CDR1 SGHVS, CDR2 FQNEAQ.

V gene TRBV10-3 combines with J gene TRBJ2-3, with D unclear. Trimming left V 6 bases short and J 1 base short, with 8 bases between. CDR1 is ENHRY and CDR2 is SYGVKD in the germline V gene. The CDR3 consists of 13 residues. For the CDR3, the DNA is TGTGCCATCAGCGGGTTCCGCACAGATACGCAGTATTTT. Translating gives CAISGFRTDTQYF.

This clonotype has at least ten counts. The chain carries TRBV5-1 and TRBJ1-6, with 7 positions matching TRBD1. J was trimmed by 10 bases and V by 2 bases; bases with no gene match: 3. The CDR3 loop spans 13 amino acids. Germline CDR1 reads SGHRS; CDR2 reads YFSETQ. The CDR3 DNA follows: TGCGCCAGCAGCTTCGACAGGGAGTCACCCCTCCACTTT. As protein: CASSFDRESPLHF.

V usage is TRBV6-1 and J usage is TRBJ1-5; 10 nucleotides match TRBD1. CDR1 is MNHNS and CDR2 is SASEGT in the germline V gene. The CDR3 loop spans 15 amino acids. V shed 0 bases, J shed 7 bases, and the junction held 3 bases outside the gene matches. The CDR3 DNA is TGTGCCAGCAGTGAAGCGGACAGGGGGGGCCAGCCCCAGCATTTT. This encodes CASSEADRGGQPQHF.

This clonotype has at least ten counts. This chain uses TRBV5-1 with TRBJ2-7; D remains unclear. V lost 4 bases, J lost 3 bases, and 11 bases lay in between. The germline V gene encodes CDR1 SGHRS and CDR2 YFSETQ. The CDR3 consists of 13 residues. The CDR3 DNA follows: TGCGCCAGCAGCCCCATCTCGAACTACGAGCAGTACTTC. Translation: CASSPISNYEQYF. Combining the CDR3 with reference TRBV5-1 and TRBJ2-7 gives the whole variable domain KAGVTQTPRYLIKTRGQQVTLSCSPISGHRSVSWYQQTPGQGLQFLFEYFSETQRNKGNFPGRFSGRQFSNSRSEMNVSTLELGDSALYLCASSPISNYEQYFGPGTRLTVT.

The chain carries TRBV20-1 and TRBJ1-5; D remains ambiguous. The V end lost 7 bases, the J end lost 2 bases, and 15 bases lay between the germline ends. Germline V gene lookup returns CDR1 DFQATT and CDR2 SNEGSKA (reference sequence). This CDR3 is built from 14 residues. Here the CDR3 DNA reads TGCAGTGTCGCCGGGCCTCTAGGCAATCAGCCCCAGCATTTT. This encodes CSVAGPLGNQPQHF.

This clonotype appeared a few times. CDR3 amino acids: CASSKAGDQPQHF. The CDR3 bases are TGTGCCAGCAGTAAGGCAGGTGATCAGCCCCAGCATTTT. The chain carries TRBV2 and TRBJ1-5; D call uncertain. The V gene lost 5 bases and the J gene lost 5 bases, with 10 bases spanning the gap. Looked up from germline, CDR1 is SNHLY and CDR2 is FYNNEI. CDR3 size: 13 residues.

The chain has TRBV4-1 and TRBJ2-2; maybe TRBD1 (5 bases). CDR1 MGHRA and CDR2 YSYEKL come from the germline V gene. Trimming cost V 3 bases and J 1 base, with 12 bases left between them. This CDR3 is 16 amino acids long. The CDR3 spells CASSQMTAMNTGELFF. In nucleotides, the CDR3 is TGCGCCAGCAGCCAGATGACAGCGATGAACACCGGGGAGCTGTTTTTT.

This clonotype was detected a few times. The chain is built from TRBV28 and TRBJ2-7; 8 bases align to TRBD1. Germline-derived CDR1 and CDR2 are MDHEN and SYDVKM. V gave up 7 bases and J gave up 4 bases; unmatched junction bases: 15. The CDR3 consists of 16 residues. For the CDR3, the DNA is TGTGCCAGCACCCAGACGGGACAGGACCCATGGTACGAGCAGTACGTC. Translating it yields CASTQTGQDPWYEQYV.

This chain joins TRBV15 and TRBJ1-4; the D gene is possibly TRBD1 (6 bases). V lost 4 bases and J lost 7, with 19 bases in between. The CDR3 has 16 residues. Germline assignment: CDR1 LNHNV and CDR2 YYDKDF (reference sequence). The CDR3 DNA reads as TGTGCCACCAGCAAGACCCTACAGGGTAAACGTGAAAAACTGTTTTTT. It is translated as CATSKTLQGKREKLFF. Full variable domain (rest looked up from reference TRBV15 and TRBJ1-4): DAMVIQNPRYQVTQFGKPVTLSCSQTLNHNVMYWYQQKSSQAPKLLFHYYDKDFNNEADTPDNFQSRRPNTSFCFLDIRSPGLGDTAMYLCATSKTLQGKREKLFFGSGTQLSVL.

This clonotype was seen at least ten times. The chain is built from TRBV6-5 and TRBJ2-7, with D hard to call. This CDR3 contains 15 residues. Per germline, CDR1 MNHEY and CDR2 SVGAGI. The ends were cut back, 8 bases at V and 1 base at J, with 18 bases in the middle. The CDR3 spells CASPARAKHSYEQYV. In DNA form, the CDR3 reads TGTGCCAGCCCAGCCCGGGCGAAACATTCCTACGAGCAGTACGTC.

This clonotype was recorded a few times. This sequence joins TRBV5-1 and TRBJ2-3; tentative D call: TRBD2 (5 bases). Germline V gene data show CDR1 as SGHRS and CDR2 as YFSETQ. The CDR3 has 14 residues. V was pared by 4 bases and J by 1 base, with 10 bases between. CDR3 in amino acids: CASSASGGTDTQYF. CDR3 in DNA: TGCGCCAGCAGCGCGAGCGGAGGCACAGATACGCAGTATTTT.

V is TRBV5-1 and J is TRBJ1-6; D perhaps matches TRBD1 (6 bases). The CDR3 has 13 amino acids. CDR1 SGHRS and CDR2 YFSETQ come from the germline V gene. With 4 bases removed from V and 9 bases from J, the gap between germline ends came to 11 bases. The CDR3 is CASSRTAGSPLHF. The DNA of the CDR3 is TGCGCCAGCAGCAGGACAGCGGGTTCACCCCTCCACTTT.

This chain joins TRBV7-3 and TRBJ2-3; 10 bases line up with TRBD2. CDR1 is SGHTA, CDR2 FQGTGA, per germline. V lost 3 bases to trimming and J lost 4 bases; unmatched junction nucleotides: 4. There are 15 residues in the CDR3. As DNA, the CDR3 is TGTGCCAGCAGCTTCGGGCTAGCGGGGGCAGATACGCAGTATTTT. This codes for CASSFGLAGADTQYF.